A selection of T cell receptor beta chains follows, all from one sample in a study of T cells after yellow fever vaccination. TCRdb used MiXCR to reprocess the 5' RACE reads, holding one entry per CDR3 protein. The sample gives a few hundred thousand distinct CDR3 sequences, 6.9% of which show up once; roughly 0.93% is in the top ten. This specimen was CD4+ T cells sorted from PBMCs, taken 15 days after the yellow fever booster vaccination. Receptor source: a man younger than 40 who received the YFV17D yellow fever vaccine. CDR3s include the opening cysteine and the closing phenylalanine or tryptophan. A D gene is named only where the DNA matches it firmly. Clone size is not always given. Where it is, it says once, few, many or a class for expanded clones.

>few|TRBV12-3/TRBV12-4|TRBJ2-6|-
CASSPWGAGANVLTF
TGTGCCAGCAGCCCATGGGGCGCTGGGGCCAACGTCCTGACTTTC
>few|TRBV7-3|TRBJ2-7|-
CASSAFGETSEQYF
TGTGCCAGCAGCGCCTTTGGCGAGACTAGCGAGCAGTACTTC
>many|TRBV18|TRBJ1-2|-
CASSPQSEFGYTF
TGTGCCAGCTCACCTCAGAGTGAGTTTGGCTACACCTTC
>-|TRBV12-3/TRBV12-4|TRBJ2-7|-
CASSFSHHEQYF
TGTGCCAGCAGTTTCAGCCACCACGAGCAGTACTTC
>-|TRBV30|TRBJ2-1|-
CAWSGDRAYNEQFF
TGTGCCTGGAGTGGAGACAGAGCCTACAATGAGCAGTTCTTC
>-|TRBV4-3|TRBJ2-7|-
CASSQVGWEQYF
TGCGCCAGCAGCCAAGTAGGGTGGGAGCAGTACTTC
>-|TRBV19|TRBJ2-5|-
CASSTPGSGGEGAQYF
TGTGCCAGTAGTACCCCCGGGAGCGGTGGAGAGGGGGCCCAGTACTTC
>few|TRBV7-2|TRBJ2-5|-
CASSDSGTLQETQYF
TGTGCCAGCAGCGACTCGGGCACCCTCCAAGAGACCCAGTACTTC
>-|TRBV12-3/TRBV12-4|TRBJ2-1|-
CTSSLERRFNEQFF
TGTACCAGCAGTTTAGAGCGGCGCTTCAATGAGCAGTTCTTC
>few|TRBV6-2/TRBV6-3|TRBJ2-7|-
CASRTLRIYSYEQYF
TGTGCCAGCAGAACGCTCCGGATTTACTCCTACGAGCAGTACTTC
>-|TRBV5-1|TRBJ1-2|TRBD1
CASSLDRINYGYTF
TGCGCCAGCAGCCTGGACAGGATCAACTATGGCTACACCTTC
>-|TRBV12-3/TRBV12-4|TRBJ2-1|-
CASSSGLGGGTEQFF
TGTGCCAGCAGTTCAGGACTAGGGGGGGGGACGGAGCAGTTCTTC
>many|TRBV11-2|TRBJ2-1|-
CASSLGTFMALGLNEQFF
TGTGCCAGCAGCTTAGGGACTTTTATGGCCCTTGGTCTCAATGAGCAGTTCTTC
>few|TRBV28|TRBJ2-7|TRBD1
CASSLPGGEYEQYF
TGTGCCAGCAGCCTTCCAGGGGGCGAATACGAGCAGTACTTC
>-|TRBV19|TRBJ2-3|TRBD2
CASRYGAGGTDTQYF
TGTGCCAGTCGATACGGGGCGGGAGGCACAGATACGCAGTATTTT
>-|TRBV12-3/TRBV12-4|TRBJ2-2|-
CASSPTGPLAGELFF
TGTGCCAGCAGCCCCACGGGGCCCCTTGCCGGGGAGCTGTTTTTT
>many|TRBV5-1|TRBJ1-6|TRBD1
CASSEDRDSPLHF
TGCGCCAGCAGCGAGGACAGGGATTCACCCCTCCACTTT
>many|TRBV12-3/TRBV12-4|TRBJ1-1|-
CASSLRRNTEAFF
TGTGCCAGCAGTTTACGGAGGAACACTGAAGCTTTCTTT
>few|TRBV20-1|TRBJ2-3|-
CSANSKGLETQYF
TGCAGTGCAAACAGTAAAGGACTCGAGACGCAGTATTTT
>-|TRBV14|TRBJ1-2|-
CASSQAFTGPGYTF
TGTGCCAGCAGCCAAGCTTTTACAGGGCCCGGCTACACCTTC
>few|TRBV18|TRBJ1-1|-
CASSPAGAEAFF
TGTGCCAGCTCACCAGCAGGGGCTGAAGCTTTCTTT
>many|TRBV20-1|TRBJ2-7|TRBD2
CSARGRLAGNSYEQYF
TGCAGTGCTAGGGGGCGACTAGCGGGGAACTCCTACGAGCAGTACTTC
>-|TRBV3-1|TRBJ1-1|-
CASSSTKMNTEAFF
TGTGCCAGCAGCTCGACAAAGATGAACACTGAAGCTTTCTTT
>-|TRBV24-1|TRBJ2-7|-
CATTVHGEQYF
TGTGCCACCACGGTGCATGGGGAGCAGTACTTC
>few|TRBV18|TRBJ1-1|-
CASSPTRGGMNTEAFF
TGTGCCAGCTCACCCACAAGGGGGGGAATGAACACTGAAGCTTTCTTT
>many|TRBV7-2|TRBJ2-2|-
CASSLSGFSGTGELFF
TGTGCCAGCAGCTTATCCGGCTTCAGCGGCACCGGGGAGCTGTTTTTT
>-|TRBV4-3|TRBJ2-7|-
CASSEMLGAYEQYF
TGCGCCAGCAGCGAAATGCTAGGGGCCTACGAGCAGTACTTC
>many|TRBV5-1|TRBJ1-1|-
CASSRVGFTEAFF
TGCGCCAGCAGCAGAGTGGGGTTCACTGAAGCTTTCTTT
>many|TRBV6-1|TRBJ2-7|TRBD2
CASRGSGRALYEQYF
TGTGCCAGCAGGGGTAGCGGGAGGGCCCTCTACGAGCAGTACTTC
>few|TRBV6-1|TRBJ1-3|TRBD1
CASSRQGTGNTIYF
TGTGCCAGCAGCCGACAGGGGACGGGAAACACCATATATTTT
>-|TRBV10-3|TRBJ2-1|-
CAIRNPYVHNEQFF
TGTGCCATCCGTAACCCCTACGTTCACAATGAGCAGTTCTTC
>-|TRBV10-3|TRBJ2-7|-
CAISEREQGLRGQYF
TGTGCCATCAGTGAGCGAGAGCAGGGCCTACGAGGGCAGTACTTC
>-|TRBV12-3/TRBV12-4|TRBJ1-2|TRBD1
CASSSGQVHGYTF
TGTGCCAGCAGCTCGGGACAGGTCCATGGCTACACCTTC
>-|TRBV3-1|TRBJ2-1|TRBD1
CASSQDPGTGQFF
TGTGCCAGCAGCCAAGATCCTGGGACAGGGCAGTTCTTC
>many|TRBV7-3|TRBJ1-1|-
CASSLSAGNTEAFF
TGTGCCAGCAGCTTATCGGCAGGGAACACTGAAGCTTTCTTT
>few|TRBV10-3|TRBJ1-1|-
CASSRGDTEAFF
TGTGCCTCATCCCGGGGGGACACTGAAGCTTTCTTT
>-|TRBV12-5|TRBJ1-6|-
CASGLEISSSPLHF
TGTGCTAGTGGGCTGGAGATATCCTCCTCACCCCTCCACTTT
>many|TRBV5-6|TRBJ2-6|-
CASSAVSGANVLTF
TGTGCCAGCAGCGCGGTCTCCGGGGCCAACGTCCTGACTTTC
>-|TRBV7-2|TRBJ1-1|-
CASSPRGEAFF
TGTGCCAGCAGCCCCCGCGGTGAAGCTTTCTTT
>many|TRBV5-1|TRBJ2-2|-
CASSLLEGAPGELFF
TGCGCCAGCAGCCTGCTGGAGGGGGCCCCCGGGGAGCTGTTTTTT
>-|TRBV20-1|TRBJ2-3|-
CSARAPILYTDTQYF
TGCAGTGCTAGAGCCCCCATCCTTTACACAGATACGCAGTATTTT
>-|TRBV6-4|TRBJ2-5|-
CASSNGGGENHWYQETQYF
TGTGCCAGCAGTAACGGCGGAGGGGAAAACCATTGGTACCAAGAGACCCAGTACTTC
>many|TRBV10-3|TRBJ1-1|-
CAISGKRALWGEAFF
TGTGCCATCAGTGGAAAGAGGGCACTTTGGGGCGAAGCTTTCTTT
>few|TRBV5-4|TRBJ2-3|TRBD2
CASSWLRAGADTQYF
TGTGCCAGCAGCTGGTTAAGGGCGGGGGCAGATACGCAGTATTTT
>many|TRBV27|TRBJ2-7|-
CASSRGDSSLYEQYF
TGTGCCAGCAGCCGGGGCGATTCTAGCCTCTACGAGCAGTACTTC
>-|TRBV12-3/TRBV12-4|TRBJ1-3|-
CASSPRNTIYF
TGTGCCAGCAGCCCTCGAAACACCATATATTTT
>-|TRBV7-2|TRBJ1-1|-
CASSLVPGGVTEAFF
TGTGCCAGCAGCTTAGTCCCGGGTGGGGTCACTGAAGCTTTCTTT
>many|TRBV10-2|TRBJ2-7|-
CASSELVGEQYF
TGCGCCAGCAGTGAACTAGTCGGCGAGCAGTACTTC
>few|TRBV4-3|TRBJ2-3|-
CASSPRVPDTQYF
TGCGCCAGCAGCCCCCGGGTGCCAGATACGCAGTATTTT
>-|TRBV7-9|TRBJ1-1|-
CASSATGMNTEAFF
TGTGCCAGCAGCGCAACAGGAATGAACACTGAAGCTTTCTTT
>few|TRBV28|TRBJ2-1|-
CASSRRLGRSEQFF
TGTGCCAGCAGCCGGCGTCTAGGTCGTAGTGAGCAGTTCTTC
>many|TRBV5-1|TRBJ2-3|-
CASSSGASTDTQYF
TGCGCCAGCAGCTCGGGGGCAAGCACAGATACGCAGTATTTT
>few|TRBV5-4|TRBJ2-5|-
CASSLDPGPKETQYF
TGTGCCAGCAGCTTGGATCCGGGGCCCAAAGAGACCCAGTACTTC
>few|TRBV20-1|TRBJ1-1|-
CSARGETGSTEAFF
TGCAGTGCTAGAGGAGAAACAGGGTCCACTGAAGCTTTCTTT
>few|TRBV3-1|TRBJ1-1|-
CASSQVTLGGAEAFF
TGTGCCAGCAGCCAAGTTACACTGGGTGGGGCTGAAGCTTTCTTT
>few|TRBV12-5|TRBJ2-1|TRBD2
CASGWTLAGEDEQFF
TGTGCTAGTGGTTGGACACTAGCGGGAGAGGATGAGCAGTTCTTC
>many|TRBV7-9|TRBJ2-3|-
CASSLQGGTQYF
TGTGCCAGCAGCCTTCAGGGAGGTACGCAGTATTTT